This TCR beta chain was sequenced for a study of OX40 agonist ivuxolimab in advanced cancers. Study in general: Patients were dosed with the agonistic anti-OX40 (CD134) antibody ivuxolimab. Among those enrolled, mean age was roughly 62 years (range roughly 23 to 85) and less than 90% were male.

Germline loops: CDR1 SNHLY, CDR2 FYNNEI. With 0 bases removed from V and 0 bases from J, the gap between germline ends came to 9 bases. The CDR3 runs 16 residues. Of note for this clone: Other DNA sequences in the same sample also yield this CDR3.

Repertoires were generated with immunoSEQ multiplex PCR, while TCRdb's copy carries only in-frame clones and drops some. Of some 70,000 clones in the sample, around 81% were seen once. The TCR was taken from an adult with an advanced solid tumor such as melanoma, head and neck, liver or kidney cancer. The chain couples TRBV2 to TRBJ2-4, with D possibly matching TRBD1 (6 bases). Specimen: CD4+ or CD8+ T cells sorted from blood, collected in a trial of the OX40 agonist ivuxolimab. The CDR3 nucleotides are TGTGCCAGCAGTGAAGCGGAAGGGGGAGCCAAAAACATTCAGTACTTC. Amino acid sequence: CASSEAEGGAKNIQYF.